These T cell receptor beta chains were read from a single sample in a study of OX40 agonist ivuxolimab in advanced cancers. Sequencing used immunoSEQ multiplex PCR; TCRdb keeps in-frame clones, though not all of them. The sample includes about 69,000 clones, around four fifths of them seen just once. This specimen was CD4+ or CD8+ T cells sorted from blood, taken in a trial of the OX40 agonist ivuxolimab. Receptor source: an adult with an advanced solid tumor such as melanoma, head and neck, liver or kidney cancer. Each CDR3 is given with its conserved first and last residue. Fields, in order: clone size, D gene, J gene, V gene, CDR3 DNA, CDR3 protein. D genes are given only for firm matches. Clone size is not always given. Where it is, it says once, few, many or a class for expanded clones.

size: once; D: TRBD1; J: TRBJ2-2; V: TRBV10-1; DNA: TGCGCCAGCAGGCCCACAGGGGCGAACACCGGGGAGCTGTTTTTT; CDR3: CASRPTGANTGELFF
size: -; D: -; J: TRBJ2-1; V: TRBV5-1; DNA: TGCGCCAGCAGCTTGAGACCTTCCCGGGGAAATGAGCAGTTCTTC; CDR3: CASSLRPSRGNEQFF
size: -; D: -; J: TRBJ1-3; V: TRBV28; DNA: TGTGCCAGCAGTTTAAACTCTGGAAACACCATATATTTT; CDR3: CASSLNSGNTIYF
size: many; D: TRBD1; J: TRBJ2-7; V: TRBV23-1; DNA: TGCGCCAGCAGTCAACCCCGGACAGGGATAAACCACGAGCAGTACTTC; CDR3: CASSQPRTGINHEQYF
size: -; D: -; J: TRBJ1-1; V: TRBV5-5; DNA: TGTGCCAGCAGCCGCCGACAGTCCCTGGGGGACACTGAAGCTTTCTTT; CDR3: CASSRRQSLGDTEAFF
size: -; D: TRBD1; J: TRBJ2-1; V: TRBV9; DNA: TGTGCCAGCAGCGTAGGCGGGACAGGGAGGTACAATGAGCAGTTCTTC; CDR3: CASSVGGTGRYNEQFF
size: once; D: TRBD2; J: TRBJ2-2; V: TRBV6-5; DNA: TGTGCCAGCAGGACTAGCCCCCACACCGGGGAGCTGTTTTTT; CDR3: CASRTSPHTGELFF
size: -; D: TRBD1; J: TRBJ1-2; V: TRBV27; DNA: TGTGCCAGCAGTTTCGGTCCGGGACAGGGGAAAAGGGGCTATGGCTACACCTTC; CDR3: CASSFGPGQGKRGYGYTF
size: -; D: -; J: TRBJ1-1; V: TRBV6-4; DNA: TGTGCCAGCAGTTTTGAGAAGAACACTGAAGCTTTCTTT; CDR3: CASSFEKNTEAFF
size: -; D: -; J: TRBJ1-2; V: TRBV2; DNA: TGTGCCAGCAGTATACAGGGTGGGAACTATGGCTACACCTTC; CDR3: CASSIQGGNYGYTF
size: -; D: -; J: TRBJ1-1; V: TRBV30; DNA: TGTGCCTGGAGTCTGATTATGAACACTGAAGCTTTCTTT; CDR3: CAWSLIMNTEAFF
size: -; D: -; J: TRBJ2-7; V: TRBV5-1; DNA: TGCGCCAGCAGCCCCTCACCCGTTGCTACCTACGAGCAGTACTTC; CDR3: CASSPSPVATYEQYF
size: once; D: TRBD2; J: TRBJ2-1; V: TRBV28; DNA: TGTGCCAGCAGTTTGGCCAGACTAGCGGCCTACAATGAGCAGTTCTTC; CDR3: CASSLARLAAYNEQFF
size: -; D: TRBD2; J: TRBJ2-1; V: TRBV19; DNA: TGTGCCAGTAGTACGATCAGCGGGAGCGCCTACAATGAGCAGTTCTTC; CDR3: CASSTISGSAYNEQFF
size: -; D: -; J: TRBJ1-5; V: TRBV5-1; DNA: TGCGCCAGCAGCTTTTTGGGGGGGAGCCAGCCCCAGCATTTT; CDR3: CASSFLGGSQPQHF
size: -; D: -; J: TRBJ1-1; V: TRBV30; DNA: TGTGCCTGGAGTCCAAACAGGGCGGAGAACACTGAAGCTTTCTTT; CDR3: CAWSPNRAENTEAFF